This T cell receptor beta chain was sequenced in a study of blood T cell repertoires in COVID-19. Overall study: Acute-phase and convalescent COVID-19 samples originated in the United States, Italy and Spain.

Germline CDR1 and CDR2: SGHNT and YYREEE (reference sequence). The CDR3 covers 14 residues. With 4 bases clipped from V and 0 bases from J, the junction kept 3 bases outside the gene matches. Under the authors' procedure: Reference gene primer amplification in the assay estimated nucleated cell counts. The data were produced by immunoSEQ multiplex PCR, yet TCRdb's version contains in-frame clones alone and is incomplete. V and J calls and clone size are given by that table; D and trimming were obtained from the DNA. The sample carries 55,000 to 80,000 clones, about 86% recorded once. The receptor was derived from a man aged 50-60 years with active COVID-19. The sample taken for sequencing was peripheral blood. This sequence joins TRBV5-4 and TRBJ2-7; 8 bases align to TRBD2. Written as DNA, the CDR3 is TGTGCCAGCAGCGAAAGCGGGAGCTCCTACGAGCAGTACTTC. Protein sequence: CASSESGSSYEQYF.